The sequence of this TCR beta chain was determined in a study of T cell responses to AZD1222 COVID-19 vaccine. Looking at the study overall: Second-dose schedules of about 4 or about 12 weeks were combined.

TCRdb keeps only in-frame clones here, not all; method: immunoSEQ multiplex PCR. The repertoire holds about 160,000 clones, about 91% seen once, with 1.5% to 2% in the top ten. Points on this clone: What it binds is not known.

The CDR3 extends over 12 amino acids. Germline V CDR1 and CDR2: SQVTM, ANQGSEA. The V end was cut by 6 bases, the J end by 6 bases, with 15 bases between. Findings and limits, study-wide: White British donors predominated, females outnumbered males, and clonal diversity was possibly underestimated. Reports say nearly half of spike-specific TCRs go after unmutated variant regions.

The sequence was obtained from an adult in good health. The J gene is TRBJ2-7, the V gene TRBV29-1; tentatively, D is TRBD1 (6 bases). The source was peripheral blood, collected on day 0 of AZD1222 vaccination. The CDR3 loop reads CSVRRTDAEQYF. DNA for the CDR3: TGCAGCGTACGCCGGACAGACGCCGAGCAGTACTTC.